This T cell receptor (beta chain) derives from a study of T cells in Graves' hyperthyroidism and ophthalmopathy. Findings of the study overall: Ophthalmopathy and stable hyperthyroidism were told apart by a 13 V-J model.

Authors of the study amplified TCR beta CDR3 regions from RNA transcripts. HTBI primers were used for first-round RT-PCR of the TCR CDR3. TCRdb analysed the multiplex PCR reads with MiXCR anew, one entry per CDR3 protein. The sample includes about 330,000 distinct CDR3 sequences, approximately 15% seen only once; the top ten take 30% to 35%. This clonotype was detected ten times or more. Its antigen is undetermined. The CDR3 sequence is 15 residues long. V lost 0 bases, J lost 1 base, and 9 bases lay in between. Germline V gene data show CDR1 as LNHNV and CDR2 as YYDKDF (reference sequence). For ophthalmopathy patients, the Clinical Activity Score was at least 3 and the NOSPECS grade at least 4; duration was under 3 months.

The chain couples TRBV15 to TRBJ1-1; possibly TRBD1 for D (5 bases). Sequencing was done on a sample of blood. This TCR derives from a woman aged 40 to 49 with Graves' ophthalmopathy. In DNA form, the CDR3 reads TGTGCCACCAGCAGAGATCAAGGGGCGAACACTGAAGCTTTCTTT. It encodes CATSRDQGANTEAFF.